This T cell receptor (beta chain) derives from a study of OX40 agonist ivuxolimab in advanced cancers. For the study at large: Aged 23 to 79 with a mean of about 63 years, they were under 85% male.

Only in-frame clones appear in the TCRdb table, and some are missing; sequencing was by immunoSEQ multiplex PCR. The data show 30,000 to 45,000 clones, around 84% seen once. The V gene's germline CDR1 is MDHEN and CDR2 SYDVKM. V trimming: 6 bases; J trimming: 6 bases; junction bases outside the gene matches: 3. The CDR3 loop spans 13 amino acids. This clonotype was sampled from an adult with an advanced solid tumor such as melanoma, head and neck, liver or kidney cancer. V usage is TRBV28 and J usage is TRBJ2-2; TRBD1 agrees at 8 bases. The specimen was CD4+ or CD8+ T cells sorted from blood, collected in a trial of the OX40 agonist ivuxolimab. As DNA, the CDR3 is TGTGCCAGCAGAATACAGGGGGCCGGGGAGCTGTTTTTT. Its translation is CASRIQGAGELFF.